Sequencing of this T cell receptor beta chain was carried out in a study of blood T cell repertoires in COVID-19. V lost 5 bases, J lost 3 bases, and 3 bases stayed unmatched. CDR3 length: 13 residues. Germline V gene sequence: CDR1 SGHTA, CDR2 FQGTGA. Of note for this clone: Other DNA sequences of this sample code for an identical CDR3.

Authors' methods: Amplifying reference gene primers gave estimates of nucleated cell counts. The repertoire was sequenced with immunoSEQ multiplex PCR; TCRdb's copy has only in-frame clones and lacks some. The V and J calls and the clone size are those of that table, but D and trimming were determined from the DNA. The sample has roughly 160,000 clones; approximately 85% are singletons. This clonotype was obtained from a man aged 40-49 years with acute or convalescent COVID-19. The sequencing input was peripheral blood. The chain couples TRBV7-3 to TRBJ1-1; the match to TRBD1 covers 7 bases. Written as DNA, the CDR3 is TGTGCCAGCAGCCTCACAGGGGACACTGAAGCTTTCTTT. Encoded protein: CASSLTGDTEAFF.